This TCR beta chain was sequenced for a study of CD8 T cells in Susac syndrome. V shed 2 bases, J shed 7 bases, and the junction held 6 bases outside the gene matches. Germline V gene data show CDR1 as MDHEN and CDR2 as SYDVKM. This CDR3 contains 14 residues. A quantity of roughly 0.5 to 1 ug RNA underwent reverse transcription using random hexamers. Across 54 Vbeta and 13 Jbeta, immunoSEQ multiplex PCR amplified TCR beta CDR3. TCRdb independently ran MiXCR on the immunoSEQ multiplex PCR reads; one entry per CDR3 protein. In the table there are approximately 130,000 distinct CDR3 sequences, around 91% of which are singletons.

V usage is TRBV28 and J usage is TRBJ2-7; TRBD2 aligns across 9 bases. This TCR was sampled from a human donor with multiple sclerosis. The sequenced sample was CD8+ T cells from PBMCs. DNA for the CDR3: TGTGCCAGCAGTTTAGAACTAGCGGGTCGTGAGCAGTACTTC. Protein: CASSLELAGREQYF.